The clone carrying this T cell receptor beta chain was counted at least ten times. The antigen is unknown. Its ends do not fully match the called genes, so a read error is possible. Separate cDNA molecules each had unique molecular identifiers attached to them. In TCRdb, the 5' RACE reads were re-called with MiXCR into one record per CDR3 protein. Of about 42,000 distinct CDR3 sequences listed, 7% to 7.5% are singletons. The data derive from a study of early T cells in non-severe SARS-CoV-2 infection. Looking at the study overall: Bulk RNA isolated from unsorted whole blood underwent sequencing; chains were not paired.

Study-level results: The matching step, a VDJdb search, favored anti-spike CD8 responses and missed private and CD4 specificities.

This sequence was found in an adult who was a healthcare worker with PCR-confirmed SARS-CoV-2 infection or an uninfected control (not recorded which). The sample consisted of whole blood.

CDR3 nucleotide sequence: TGTGCCAGCAGCACCCAACTAGCGGGGGGACCTAATGTTCCCTTC. Protein product: CASSTQLAGGPNVPF. The chain joins TRBV11-2 to TRBJ2-7; 12 positions match TRBD2. This CDR3 has 15 residues. Germline CDR1 reads SGHAT; CDR2 reads FQNNGV.